This TCR beta chain was sequenced during a study of blood T cell repertoires in COVID-19. Study in general: Specimens from acute and convalescent COVID-19 originated in the United States, Italy and Spain. T cells, B-cell-depleted T cells, or PBMCs provided the cDNA or gDNA that served as material.

CDR1 is SGHKS, CDR2 YYEKEE, per germline (reference sequence). V was shortened by 4 bases and J by 4 bases, with 11 bases between the two germline ends. The CDR3 covers 14 residues. Source study methods: Counts of nucleated cells, estimated from reference gene primer amplification, were obtained. This table comes from immunoSEQ multiplex PCR, and its TCRdb copy is limited to in-frame clones, with some not included. The D gene and trimming were derived from the DNA, and the V and J assignments and clone size from that table. The table has 250,000 or so clones, about 89% seen once. V is TRBV5-5 and J is TRBJ1-4, with TRBD1 as a possible D gene (6 bases). What was sequenced was peripheral blood. The sequence came from a woman in her thirties or forties who had recovered from COVID-19. CDR3 nucleotides: TGTGCCAGCAGCACCGGGACAAATAATGAAAAACTGTTTTTT. It specifies CASSTGTNNEKLFF.